These 3 T cell receptor beta chains were sequenced from one sample in a study of cytomegalovirus exposure and HLA in healthy donors. The study ran its PCR with 60 Vbeta and 13 Jbeta primers. Clones were read by immunoSEQ multiplex PCR, and TCRdb kept only the in-frame ones, dropping some. The data show about 170,000 clones, around four fifths seen once. The specimen sequenced was PBMCs. These TCRs come from a girl aged 10 to 17 in good health and CMV-seropositive.

CDR3 in amino acids: CASSSQGSNEKLFF. The CDR3 DNA sequence: TGTGCCAGTAGCTCTCAGGGGTCGAATGAAAAACTGTTTTTT. V gene TRBV19 combines with J gene TRBJ1-4; D is perhaps TRBD1 (6 bases). There are 14 residues in the CDR3. V lost 6 bases and J lost 5, with 13 bases in between. The germline gives CDR1 LNHDA, CDR2 SQIVND (reference sequence).

The chain recombines TRBV5-5 with TRBJ1-2, with D maybe TRBD1 (6 bases). V lost 0 bases, J lost 8 bases, and 20 bases lay in between. Germline V gene sequence: CDR1 SGHKS, CDR2 YYEKEE (reference sequence). This CDR3 is 16 amino acids long. CDR3 protein: CASSLAGPGDRGGYTF. For the CDR3, the DNA is TGTGCCAGCAGCTTGGCCGGGCCAGGGGATCGGGGAGGCTACACCTTC.

The V gene is TRBV19, the J gene TRBJ1-1; 7 bases are shared with TRBD1. Per the germline V gene, CDR1 is LNHDA and CDR2 is SQIVND (reference sequence). The CDR3 is 14 residues long. V was pared by 5 bases and J by 3 bases, with 6 bases of the junction left unmatched. The DNA for the CDR3 is TGTGCCAGTAGTTCGGGGGACAGATACACTGAAGCTTTCTTT. Translating gives CASSSGDRYTEAFF.